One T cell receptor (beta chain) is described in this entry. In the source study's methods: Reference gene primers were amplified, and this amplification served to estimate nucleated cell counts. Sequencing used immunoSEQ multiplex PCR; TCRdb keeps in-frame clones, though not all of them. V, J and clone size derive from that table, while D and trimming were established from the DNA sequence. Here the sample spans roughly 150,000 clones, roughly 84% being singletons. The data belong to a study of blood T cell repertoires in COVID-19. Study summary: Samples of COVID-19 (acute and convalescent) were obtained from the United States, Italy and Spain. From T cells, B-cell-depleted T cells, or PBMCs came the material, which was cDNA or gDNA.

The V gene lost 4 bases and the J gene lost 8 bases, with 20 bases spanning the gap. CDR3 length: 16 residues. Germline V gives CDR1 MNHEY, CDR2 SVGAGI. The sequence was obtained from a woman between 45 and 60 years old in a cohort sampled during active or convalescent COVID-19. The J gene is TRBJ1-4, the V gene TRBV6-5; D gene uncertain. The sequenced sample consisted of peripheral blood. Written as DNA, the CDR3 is TGTGCCAGCAGTTTCACCCTCGGGAGGGTGGGGGAAAAACTGTTTTTT. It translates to CASSFTLGRVGEKLFF.